Sequencing of this T cell receptor (beta chain) was carried out in a study of CD8 T cells in Susac syndrome. Study-wide results and limits: It was acknowledged in the study that the number of individuals who were included in its TCR sequencing and HLA analysis was relatively small.

It was with random hexamers that about 0.45 to 1 ug RNA was reverse transcribed. Amplification of TCR beta CDR3 was carried out by immunoSEQ multiplex PCR, which covered 54 Vbeta and 13 Jbeta segments. TCRdb re-derived calls from the immunoSEQ multiplex PCR reads in MiXCR, one entry per CDR3 protein. There are around 300,000 distinct CDR3 sequences in the sample; around nine tenths occur only once, and approximately 0.2% lies in the top ten. TCR beta sequencing covered blood CD8+ and CD4+ T cells. TEMRA cells underwent FACS enrichment and CD8+ and CD4+ T cells underwent negative isolation. Germline V gene sequence: CDR1 MNHEY, CDR2 SVGAGI. J lost 4 bases, V lost 8 bases, and 7 bases had no gene match. The CDR3 totals 13 residues. There are a few counts of this clonotype. Its antigen remains unidentified.

This sequence was found in a human donor with multiple sclerosis. V is TRBV6-5 and J is TRBJ2-7, with TRBD1 identical over 8 bases. The sample was CD8+ T cells from PBMCs. The CDR3 here is CASSLTGVYEQYF. CDR3 DNA: TGTGCCAGCTCCCTGACAGGGGTTTACGAGCAGTACTTC.